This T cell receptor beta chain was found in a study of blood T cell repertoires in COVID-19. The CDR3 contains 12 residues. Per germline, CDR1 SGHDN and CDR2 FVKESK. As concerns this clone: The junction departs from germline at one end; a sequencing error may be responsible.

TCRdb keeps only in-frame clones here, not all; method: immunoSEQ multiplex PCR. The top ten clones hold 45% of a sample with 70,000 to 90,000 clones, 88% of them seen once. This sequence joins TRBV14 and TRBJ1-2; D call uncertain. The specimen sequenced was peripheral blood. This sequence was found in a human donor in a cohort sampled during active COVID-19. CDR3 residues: CASSAFVGQTHF. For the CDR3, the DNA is TGTGCCAGCAGTGCCTTTGTTGGCCAAACCCACTTC. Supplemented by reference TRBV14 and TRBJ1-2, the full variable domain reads EAGVTQFPSHSVIEKGQTVTLRCDPISGHDNLYWYRRVMGKEIKFLLHFVKESKQDESGMPNNRFLAERTGGTYSTLKVQPAELEDSGVYFCASSAFVGQTHFGSGTRLTVV.